These 27 T cell receptor beta chains were all obtained from the same sample, sequenced in a study of blood T cell repertoires in COVID-19. TCRdb's table, derived via immunoSEQ multiplex PCR, lists solely in-frame clones and lacks some. The sample carries around 460,000 clones, roughly 89% recorded once. Sequenced material: peripheral blood. The receptors derive from a man between 18 and 35 years old with COVID-19, enrolled during active disease.

The chain combines TRBV10-1 with TRBJ2-3; TRBD1 aligns across 8 bases. Losses at the gene ends were 3 bases for V and 1 base for J; bases not matched to a gene: 3. The CDR3 is made up of 15 amino acids. Germline CDR1 WNHNN, CDR2 SYGVQD (reference sequence). CDR3 sequence (DNA): TGCGCCAGCAGTGATCAACAGGGGGGCACAGATACGCAGTATTTT. Amino acid sequence: CASSDQQGGTDTQYF.

This clone was recorded once. This chain uses TRBV13 with TRBJ1-4; unclear D gene. The CDR3 is 15 amino acids. V shed 5 bases and J shed 7 bases, with 17 bases lying between them. Germline V gene data show CDR1 as PRHDT and CDR2 as FYEKMQ (reference sequence). CDR3 residues: CASSPRGLYGEKLFF. In DNA, the CDR3 is TGTGCCAGCAGCCCCAGAGGGCTGTATGGTGAAAAACTGTTTTTT.

The chain recombines TRBV6-5 with TRBJ1-2; D perhaps matches TRBD1 (5 bases). This CDR3 contains 14 residues. Trimming left V 6 bases short and J 8 bases short, with 19 bases between. The germline V gene encodes CDR1 MNHEY and CDR2 SVGAGI. DNA for the CDR3: TGTGCCAGCAGCGCCCGTGACGGGACTCACGGCTACACCTTC. It encodes CASSARDGTHGYTF.

The chain uses TRBV20-1 and TRBJ2-7, with D perhaps TRBD2 (5 bases). This CDR3 has 11 amino acids. V was cut by 6 bases and J by 7 bases, with 13 bases left in between. The germline V gene encodes CDR1 DFQATT and CDR2 SNEGSKA (reference sequence). The CDR3 loop is CSAPRGQEQYF. The CDR3 region has the DNA TGCAGTGCCCCCCGAGGGCAGGAGCAGTACTTC.

The chain carries TRBV6-2 or TRBV6-3 and TRBJ1-1; D ambiguous. Germline loops: CDR1 MNHEY, CDR2 SVGEGT. The CDR3 loop spans 12 amino acids. The V gene lost 2 bases and the J gene lost 3 bases, with 4 bases spanning the gap. CDR3: CASSYPDTEAFF. The CDR3 coding sequence is TGTGCCAGCAGTTACCCGGACACTGAAGCTTTCTTT.

This clone showed up just once. DNA for the CDR3: TGCGCCAGCAGCTTGGCTGTTAGCGGGGGGCCCGGCGCAGATACGCAGTATTTT. Translation gives CASSLAVSGGPGADTQYF. The rearrangement joins TRBV5-1 to TRBJ2-3; 10 nucleotides match TRBD2. Germline CDR1 SGHRS, CDR2 YFSETQ. This CDR3 has 18 amino acids. Germline trimming cut 0 bases from V and 4 bases from J; bases unmatched to any gene: 11.

V usage is TRBV3-1 (or the pseudogene TRBV3-2) and J usage is TRBJ2-6; D not certain. The V gene's germline CDR1 is LGHDT and CDR2 YNNKEL (reference sequence). There are 14 residues in the CDR3. V lost 5 bases, J lost 2 bases, and 7 bases lay in between. The CDR3 DNA follows: TGTGCCAGCAGCGAAGCCACTGGGGCCAACGTCCTGACTTTC. It codes for CASSEATGANVLTF.

This chain links TRBV10-1 with TRBJ2-7, with 8 nucleotides matching TRBD1. Germline CDR1 WNHNN, CDR2 SYGVQD (reference sequence). The CDR3 totals 15 residues. With V trimmed by 2 bases and J by 6 bases, 9 bases remained unmatched. In nucleotides, the CDR3 is TGCGCCAGCAGTGAGATTCGGACAGGGTTTCGCGAGCAGTACTTC. Protein product: CASSEIRTGFREQYF.

The gene calls are TRBV27 and TRBJ2-7; the D gene is possibly TRBD2 (5 bases). From germline, CDR1 is MNHEY and CDR2 SMNVEV (reference sequence). Trimming pared 3 bases from V and 7 bases from J, leaving 13 bases between. This CDR3 has 13 amino acids. This CDR3 reads CASSFGTPGEQYF. In nucleotides, the CDR3 is TGTGCCAGCAGTTTCGGCACCCCGGGGGAGCAGTACTTC.

This chain joins TRBV6-5 and TRBJ1-1; D is possibly TRBD1 (6 bases). V was pared by 6 bases and J by 1 base, with 15 bases between. Germline CDR1 reads MNHEY; CDR2 reads SVGAGI. This CDR3 is 15 amino acids long. In DNA, the CDR3 is TGTGCCAGCAGCCCCCAGGGGACGGCGAACACTGAAGCTTTCTTT. Its translation: CASSPQGTANTEAFF.

The V gene is TRBV4-1, the J gene TRBJ2-5; D possibly corresponds to TRBD1 (5 bases). CDR3 size: 13 residues. Germline V gene sequence: CDR1 MGHRA, CDR2 YSYEKL. The V end lost 3 bases, the J end lost 4 bases, and 9 bases lay between the germline ends. The chain's CDR3 is CASSQGLGETQYF. As DNA, the CDR3 is TGCGCCAGCAGCCAGGGGCTTGGAGAGACCCAGTACTTC.

The chain links TRBV27 to TRBJ2-3; 10 nucleotides match TRBD2. Germline V gene data show CDR1 as MNHEY and CDR2 as SMNVEV (reference sequence). The CDR3 loop spans 14 amino acids. V lost 6 bases to trimming and J lost 4 bases; unmatched junction nucleotides: 4. CDR3 sequence reads: CASRRAGGPDTQYF. The CDR3 nucleotides are TGTGCCAGCAGGCGAGCGGGAGGGCCAGATACGCAGTATTTT.

The V call is TRBV5-1, the J call TRBJ2-1; no clear D. Germline V gene lookup returns CDR1 SGHRS and CDR2 YFSETQ. CDR3 size: 13 residues. Trimming shortened V by 0 bases and J by 7 bases, and 8 bases separated the two germline ends. This chain's CDR3 is CASSLDHLNEQFF. CDR3 sequence (DNA): TGCGCCAGCAGCTTGGATCACTTAAATGAGCAGTTCTTC. The full variable domain, in which reference TRBV5-1 and TRBJ2-1 provide the parts outside the CDR3, is KAGVTQTPRYLIKTRGQQVTLSCSPISGHRSVSWYQQTPGQGLQFLFEYFSETQRNKGNFPGRFSGRQFSNSRSEMNVSTLELGDSALYLCASSLDHLNEQFFGPGTRLTVL.

The chain joins TRBV9 to TRBJ2-1; 12 positions match TRBD2. With 4 bases clipped from V and 6 bases from J, the junction kept 5 bases outside the gene matches. Per germline, CDR1 SGDLS and CDR2 YYNGEE. The CDR3 has 15 residues. CDR3 in amino acids: CASSSGLAGFNEQFF. The CDR3 bases are TGTGCCAGCAGCAGCGGACTAGCGGGATTCAATGAGCAGTTCTTC.

The J gene is TRBJ2-3, the V gene TRBV29-1; the D gene is possibly TRBD1 (5 bases). The V gene lost 6 bases and the J gene lost 5 bases, with 9 bases spanning the gap. Germline assignment: CDR1 SQVTM and CDR2 ANQGSEA. The CDR3 consists of 11 residues. CDR3 amino acids: CSVRVGDTQYF. The CDR3 DNA sequence: TGCAGCGTCAGGGTGGGAGATACGCAGTATTTT.

This rearrangement joins TRBV6-5 to TRBJ2-3; the match to TRBD2 covers 7 bases. CDR1 is MNHEY and CDR2 is SVGAGI in the germline V gene. The CDR3 loop spans 12 amino acids. The V segment lost 6 bases and the J segment 6 bases; nucleotides outside the gene matches: 3. The CDR3 DNA sequence: TGTGCCAGCAGGGGAGCGGGGGATACGCAGTATTTT. Its translation: CASRGAGDTQYF.

The chain employs TRBV18 and TRBJ2-7; no reliable D call. Between the trimmed V and J ends, which lost 4 bases and 3 bases, there was a span of 10 bases. This CDR3 has 13 amino acids. Germline V gene sequence: CDR1 KGHSH, CDR2 LQKENI. CDR3 protein: CASSQQNLYEQYF. The CDR3 DNA reads as TGTGCCAGCTCACAACAGAACCTCTACGAGCAGTACTTC.

This clone was detected only once. The J gene is TRBJ2-5, the V gene TRBV11-2, with 8 bases matching TRBD1. CDR3 size: 15 residues. V was pared by 4 bases and J by 4 bases, with 8 bases of the junction left unmatched. The germline CDR1 and CDR2 sequences are SGHAT and FQNNGV. The CDR3 loop is CASSSPGQAGETQYF. In DNA form, the CDR3 reads TGTGCCAGCAGCTCCCCGGGACAGGCAGGAGAGACCCAGTACTTC.

The rearrangement joins TRBV24-1 to TRBJ1-5, with TRBD1 matching over 8 bases. Germline trimming cut 4 bases from V and 7 bases from J; bases unmatched to any gene: 5. From germline, CDR1 is KGHDR and CDR2 SFDVKD. This CDR3 comprises 14 residues. Written as DNA, the CDR3 is TGTGCCACCAGTGACCCGACAGGGGACCAGCCCCAGCATTTT. This encodes CATSDPTGDQPQHF.

The J gene is TRBJ1-5, the V gene TRBV21-1. TRBV21-1 is listed as a pseudogene. The CDR3 is made up of 15 amino acids. The CDR3 DNA follows: TGTGCCGGAACTAGGGGAACGGGGGGAACTCAGCCCCAGCATTTT. Translated: CAGTRGTGGTQPQHF.

V usage is TRBV6-2 or TRBV6-3 and J usage is TRBJ2-3; D might be TRBD1 (5 bases). Trimming stripped 5 bases from V and 4 bases from J, with 10 bases between. Per the germline V gene, CDR1 is MNHEY and CDR2 is SVGEGT. The CDR3 is 13 amino acids. CDR3 region: CASSPLGADTQYF. CDR3 in DNA: TGTGCCAGCAGTCCCCTAGGGGCAGATACGCAGTATTTT.

This rearrangement joins TRBV5-8 to TRBJ2-5, with TRBD1 matching over 10 bases. The trim removed 5 bases at V and 3 bases at J, leaving 10 bases unmatched. The CDR3 is made up of 16 amino acids. Per germline, CDR1 SGHTS and CDR2 YDEGEE. Here the CDR3 reads CASRSGTGATKETQYF. In nucleotides, the CDR3 is TGTGCCAGCAGATCCGGGACAGGGGCAACTAAAGAGACCCAGTACTTC.

This clone was seen only a few times. The rearrangement links TRBV10-1 to TRBJ1-4; 8 bases are a match to TRBD1. The CDR3 covers 15 residues. J lost 6 bases, V lost 1 base, and 4 bases had no gene match. Germline loops: CDR1 WNHNN, CDR2 SYGVQD (reference sequence). The CDR3 loop reads CASSEWTGKDEKLFF. The CDR3 nucleotides are TGCGCCAGCAGTGAGTGGACAGGGAAGGATGAAAAACTGTTTTTT.

J is TRBJ2-5 and V is TRBV6-5; 12 positions match TRBD1. CDR1 is MNHEY and CDR2 is SVGAGI in the germline V gene. After removal of 8 bases from V and 7 bases from J, the junction contained 11 bases not matched to a gene. CDR3 length equals 15 residues. In DNA, the CDR3 is TGTGCCAGCCGCCGGGACAGGGGGCGCCGAGGGACCCAGTACTTC. Translated: CASRRDRGRRGTQYF.

The chain carries TRBV28 and TRBJ2-7; D possibly corresponds to TRBD1 (6 bases). The CDR3 sequence is 14 residues long. Per germline, CDR1 MDHEN and CDR2 SYDVKM. Trimming stripped 5 bases from V and 1 base from J, with 12 bases between. The CDR3 bases are TGTGCCAGCAGTCCCCCGACAGGTTCCTACGAGCAGTACTTC. Translation: CASSPPTGSYEQYF.

This chain uses TRBV13 with TRBJ2-3; 15 bases map to TRBD2. The ends lost 8 bases at V and 1 base at J; junction bases unmatched: 1. CDR1 PRHDT and CDR2 FYEKMQ come from the germline V gene (reference sequence). CDR3 length equals 15 residues. In nucleotides, the CDR3 is TGTGCCAGCCGGACTAGCGGGGGGGGCACAGATACGCAGTATTTT. It encodes CASRTSGGGTDTQYF.

The chain joins TRBV12-3 or TRBV12-4 to TRBJ1-5; 7 bases are a match to TRBD1. The CDR3 extends over 13 amino acids. The V and J ends lost 9 bases and 4 bases, in that order; junction bases with no gene match: 6. CDR3 in DNA: TGTGCCAGTAGGGACAGTCTAAATCAGCCCCAGCATTTT. This encodes CASRDSLNQPQHF.